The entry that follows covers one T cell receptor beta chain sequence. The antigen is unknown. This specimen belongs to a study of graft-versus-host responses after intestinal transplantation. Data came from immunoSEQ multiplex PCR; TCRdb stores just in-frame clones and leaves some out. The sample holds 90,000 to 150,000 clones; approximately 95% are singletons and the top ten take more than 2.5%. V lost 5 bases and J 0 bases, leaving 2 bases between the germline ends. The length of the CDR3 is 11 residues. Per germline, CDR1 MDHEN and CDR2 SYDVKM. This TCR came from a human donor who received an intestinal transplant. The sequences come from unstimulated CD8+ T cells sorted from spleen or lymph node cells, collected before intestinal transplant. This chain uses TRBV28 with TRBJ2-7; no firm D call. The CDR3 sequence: CASSRSYEQYF. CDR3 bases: TGTGCCAGCAGTCGCTCCTACGAGCAGTACTTC.